This TCR beta chain appears in the sequencing data of a study of T cells in Graves' hyperthyroidism and ophthalmopathy. This clonotype was recorded at least ten times. TCR beta CDR3 sequences were amplified from RNA transcripts. The TCR CDR3 was amplified in a first-round RT-PCR using the HTBI primer set. MiXCR was run by TCRdb on the multiplex PCR reads, yielding one entry per CDR3 protein. This sample carries approximately 400,000 distinct CDR3 sequences, more than 15% of them seen once, and the ten largest clones take 13% to 15%. The TCR sequence derives from a woman under 30 with Graves' hyperthyroidism. Sequencing was performed on blood.

DNA of the CDR3: TGTGCCAGCAGTGGAAGCGGGGGGGGATTTAGCACAGATACGCAGTATTTT. This encodes CASSGSGGGFSTDTQYF. The chain is built from TRBV2 and TRBJ2-3; 10 bases are a match to TRBD2. Looked up from germline, CDR1 is SNHLY and CDR2 is FYNNEI. V lost 4 bases, J lost 0 bases, and 7 bases stayed unmatched. This CDR3 comprises 17 residues.